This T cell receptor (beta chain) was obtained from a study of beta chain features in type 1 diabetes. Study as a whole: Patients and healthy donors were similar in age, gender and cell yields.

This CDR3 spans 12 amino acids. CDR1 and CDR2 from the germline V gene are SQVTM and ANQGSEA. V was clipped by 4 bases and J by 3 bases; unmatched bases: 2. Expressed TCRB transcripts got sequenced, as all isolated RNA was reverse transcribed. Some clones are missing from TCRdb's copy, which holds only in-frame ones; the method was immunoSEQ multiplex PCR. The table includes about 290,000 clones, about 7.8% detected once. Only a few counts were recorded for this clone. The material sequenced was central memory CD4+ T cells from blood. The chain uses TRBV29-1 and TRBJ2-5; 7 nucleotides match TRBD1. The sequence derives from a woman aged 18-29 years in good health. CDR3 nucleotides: TGCAGCGTTGGGGACAGCGAAGAGACCCAGTACTTC. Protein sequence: CSVGDSEETQYF.